This T cell receptor (beta chain) originates from a study of shared clonotypes between healthy human individuals. The protocol was immunoSEQ multiplex PCR, while the TCRdb copy is restricted to in-frame clones and leaves out a portion. The sample includes more than 900,000 clones, about 80% of them seen just once. This clone was counted a single time. CDR1 and CDR2 from the germline V gene are SNHLY and FYNNEI. This CDR3 comprises 13 residues. The V and J ends lost 4 bases and 8 bases respectively, with 12 bases between them. The specimen was memory CD4+ T cells from PBMCs. The subset here: CD45RA-negative fraction. The clonotype comes from a man aged 18 to 30 in good health. Some clones in this sample may be carry-over from other donors' samples. This sequence joins TRBV2 and TRBJ1-3, with D uncertain. CDR3 sequence reads: CASSVTLLYTIYF. CDR3 sequence (DNA): TGTGCCAGCAGTGTTACCCTGCTGTACACCATATATTTT.